This note documents a single T cell receptor (beta chain) sequence. Library preparation (for TCRbeta) was performed with unique molecular identifiers. One entry per CDR3 protein results from TCRdb running MiXCR on the PCR reads. The sample includes 400,000 to 500,000 distinct CDR3 sequences, approximately 10% of them seen just once. This CDR3 spans 15 amino acids. The V and J ends lost 3 bases and 0 bases respectively, with 8 bases between them. The data belong to a study of T-cell reconstitution after alpha-beta-depleted transplantation in children. The chain carries TRBV12-3 or TRBV12-4 and TRBJ1-4; no reliable D call. Sequenced material: PBMCs from the stem cell graft donor, taken from the stem cell graft. The sequence was obtained from a human donor who donated a stem cell graft to a child with acute myeloid leukemia. CDR3 protein: CASSFSGPTNEKLFF. For the CDR3, the DNA is TGTGCCAGCAGTTTCAGCGGGCCAACTAATGAAAAACTGTTTTTT.